This T cell receptor (beta chain) was sequenced during a study of vaccination and CD4 T cells after COVID-19. The treatment: roughly ten-day PBMC culture with coronavirus spike peptide pools or control peptides (ViraFEST assay). Collection of the unexposed donor's CD4+ T cells took place before the COVID-19 pandemic (2011-2018). CDR3 length: 16 residues. Trimming at V came to 6 bases and at J to 9 bases, leaving 12 bases not matched to a gene. Germline CDR1 and CDR2: SGHTA and FQGNSA. The assay that was used to sequence DNA from cultured CD4+ T cells was the Oncomine TCR Beta short-read assay. TCRdb analysed the PCR reads with MiXCR anew, one entry per CDR3 protein. The sample includes fewer than 5,000 distinct CDR3 sequences, about 40% of them seen just once. As to this clonotype: Its antigen remains unknown.

Material: CD4+ T cells from blood, cultured in vitro. This clonotype was obtained from a human donor in good health. The chain uses TRBV7-2 and TRBJ1-6, with 9 bases matching TRBD1. CDR3 loop: CASSSPTGTGFSPLHF. CDR3 bases: TGTGCCAGCAGTTCTCCGACCGGGACAGGGTTTTCACCCCTCCACTTT. The complete variable domain, with remaining parts taken from reference TRBV7-2 and TRBJ1-6, reads GAGVSQSPSNKVTEKGKDVELRCDPISGHTALYWYRQSLGQGLEFLIYFQGNSAPDKSGLPSDRFSAERTGGSVSTLTIQRTQQEDSAVYLCASSSPTGTGFSPLHFGNGTRLTVT.